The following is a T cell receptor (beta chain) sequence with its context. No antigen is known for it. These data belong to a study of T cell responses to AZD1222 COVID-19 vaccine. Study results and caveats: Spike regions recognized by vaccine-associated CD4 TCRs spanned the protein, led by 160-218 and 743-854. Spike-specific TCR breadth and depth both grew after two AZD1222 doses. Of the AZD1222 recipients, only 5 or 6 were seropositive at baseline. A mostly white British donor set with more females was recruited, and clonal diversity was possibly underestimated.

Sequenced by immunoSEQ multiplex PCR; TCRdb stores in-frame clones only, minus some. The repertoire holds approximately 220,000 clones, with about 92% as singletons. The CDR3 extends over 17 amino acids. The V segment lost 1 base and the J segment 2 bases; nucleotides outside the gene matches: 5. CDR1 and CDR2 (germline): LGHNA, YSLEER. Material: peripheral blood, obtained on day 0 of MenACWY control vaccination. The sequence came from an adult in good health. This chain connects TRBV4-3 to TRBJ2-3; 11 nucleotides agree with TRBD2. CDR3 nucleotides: TGCGCCAGCAGCCAAGGGGCTAGCGGGGGGACCACAGATACGCAGTATTTT. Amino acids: CASSQGASGGTTDTQYF.